The 13 T cell receptor beta chains below were found in one sample sequenced in a study of cytomegalovirus exposure and HLA in healthy donors. PCR used 60 Vbeta primers and 13 Jbeta primers. Measured with immunoSEQ multiplex PCR; TCRdb has only the in-frame clones, and not every one. The sample has 120,000 or so clones, about 74% seen once; the top ten hold around 5.5%. Sequences were obtained from PBMCs. These receptors originate from a woman in her fifties or sixties in good health and CMV-seropositive.

The chain recombines TRBV28 with TRBJ2-7; 9 bases are a match to TRBD2. This CDR3 is 14 amino acids long. The V and J ends lost 8 bases and 2 bases, in that order; junction bases with no gene match: 7. Germline V gene data show CDR1 as MDHEN and CDR2 as SYDVKM. CDR3 nucleotides: TGTGCCAGCGGGGCGGGAGGGCCGACCTACGAGCAGTACTTC. This gives the protein CASGAGGPTYEQYF.

The V call is TRBV2, the J call TRBJ1-1; no firm D call. Germline V CDR1 and CDR2: SNHLY, FYNNEI. The CDR3 spans 12 residues. V was cut by 3 bases and J by 6 bases, with 8 bases left in between. DNA for the CDR3: TGTGCCAGCAGTGACCATCGCGCTGAAGCTTTCTTT. Translating it yields CASSDHRAEAFF.

The CDR3 DNA follows: TGTGCCTGCCTACCTAGCGGAAGCTCCTACGAGCAGTACTTC. It codes for CACLPSGSSYEQYF. V usage is TRBV30 and J usage is TRBJ2-7; 7 nucleotides match TRBD2. With V trimmed by 6 bases and J by 0 bases, 8 bases remained unmatched. The germline V gene has CDR1 GTSNPN and CDR2 SVGIG (reference sequence). This CDR3 has 14 amino acids.

The chain links TRBV5-1 to TRBJ1-4, with D tentatively TRBD1 (6 bases). Germline-derived CDR1 and CDR2 are SGHRS and YFSETQ. Trimming pared 5 bases from V and 0 bases from J, leaving 14 bases between. The length of the CDR3 is 16 residues. The CDR3 loop is CASSPGGAATNEKLFF. The CDR3 region has the DNA TGCGCCAGCAGTCCCGGGGGGGCTGCAACTAATGAAAAACTGTTTTTT.

This clone was observed once. The V call is TRBV28, the J call TRBJ1-5; TRBD1 might be the D (6 bases). V gave up 8 bases and J gave up 6 bases, with 8 bases separating them. This CDR3 has 11 amino acids. The germline gives CDR1 MDHEN, CDR2 SYDVKM. The DNA of the CDR3 is TGTGCCAGCCAGGGGAGTCAGCCCCAGCATTTT. Protein product: CASQGSQPQHF.

This chain links TRBV5-1 with TRBJ2-7; D possibly corresponds to TRBD1 (6 bases). The CDR3 length is 18 residues. V shed 1 base and J shed 4 bases, with 24 bases lying between them. Germline CDR1 SGHRS, CDR2 YFSETQ. CDR3 region: CASSLNRQRLNQGYEQYF. CDR3 DNA sequence: TGCGCCAGCAGCTTGAACCGACAGAGACTTAATCAGGGGTACGAGCAGTACTTC.

This clone occurred once. The chain recombines TRBV11-3 with TRBJ2-1, with D perhaps TRBD2 (5 bases). Trimming took off 5 bases at V and 0 bases at J, with 11 bases between the two ends. Germline values: CDR1 SGHNT, CDR2 YENEEA. This CDR3 comprises 15 residues. CDR3 in amino acids: CASSKEGSSYNEQFF. The CDR3 bases are TGTGCCAGCAGCAAAGAAGGGAGCTCCTACAATGAGCAGTTCTTC.

V and J are TRBV5-1 and TRBJ2-2, with 9 bases aligning to TRBD2. The CDR3 loop spans 15 amino acids. The ends lost 0 bases at V and 5 bases at J; junction bases unmatched: 2. Germline lookup yields CDR1 SGHRS and CDR2 YFSETQ. CDR3 in amino acids: CASSLESGGTGELFF. CDR3 nucleotide sequence: TGCGCCAGCAGCTTGGAGAGCGGGGGGACCGGGGAGCTGTTTTTT.

DNA for the CDR3: TGCGCCAGCAGCTTGGGTAGCAGCACGCCGAGTGGCTACACCTTC. The encoded protein is CASSLGSSTPSGYTF. This chain connects TRBV5-1 to TRBJ1-2; no firm D call. This CDR3 contains 15 residues. V was shortened by 0 bases and J by 7 bases, with 16 bases between the two germline ends. Germline CDR1 and CDR2: SGHRS and YFSETQ. Based on the CDR3 plus reference TRBV5-1 and TRBJ1-2, the full variable domain is KAGVTQTPRYLIKTRGQQVTLSCSPISGHRSVSWYQQTPGQGLQFLFEYFSETQRNKGNFPGRFSGRQFSNSRSEMNVSTLELGDSALYLCASSLGSSTPSGYTFGSGTRLTVV.

V and J are TRBV2 and TRBJ1-4; D gene uncertain. This CDR3 is built from 11 residues. Trimming shortened V by 6 bases and J by 8 bases, and 7 bases separated the two germline ends. Germline values: CDR1 SNHLY, CDR2 FYNNEI. Here the CDR3 reads CASSQEEKLFF. Here the CDR3 DNA reads TGTGCCAGCAGCCAGGAAGAAAAACTGTTTTTT.

On this clone itself: The junction and the germline gene differ at one end; a read error may be behind it. The J gene is TRBJ2-3, the V gene TRBV7-9, with D tentatively TRBD2 (5 bases). CDR3 size: 13 residues. The germline V gene has CDR1 SEHNR and CDR2 FQNEAQ (reference sequence). The CDR3 DNA sequence: TGTGCCAGCAGCTCGGACTTTCCCTCCGATAGTGGTTTT. It codes for CASSSDFPSDSGF. The full variable domain, its missing parts supplied by reference TRBV7-9 and TRBJ2-3, is DTGVSQNPRHKITKRGQNVTFRCDPISEHNRLYWYRQTLGQGPEFLTYFQNEAQLEKSRLLSDRFSAERPKGSFSTLEIQRTEQGDSAMYLCASSSDFPSDSGFGPGTRLTVL.

This clone was counted a few times. The rearrangement links TRBV7-9 to TRBJ2-5; D may be TRBD2 (6 bases). V lost 4 bases and J 2 bases, leaving 8 bases between the germline ends. Germline lookup yields CDR1 SEHNR and CDR2 FQNEAQ (reference sequence). The CDR3 runs to 13 residues. The CDR3: CASSSDYQETQYF. In DNA form, the CDR3 reads TGTGCCAGCAGCTCGGACTATCAAGAGACCCAGTACTTC. Combining the CDR3 with reference TRBV7-9 and TRBJ2-5 gives the whole variable domain DTGVSQNPRHKITKRGQNVTFRCDPISEHNRLYWYRQTLGQGPEFLTYFQNEAQLEKSRLLSDRFSAERPKGSFSTLEIQRTEQGDSAMYLCASSSDYQETQYFGPGTRLLVL.

The chain recombines TRBV18 with TRBJ1-1; 10 bases fit TRBD1. Per the germline V gene, CDR1 is KGHSH and CDR2 is LQKENI. The V segment lost 2 bases and the J segment 10 bases; nucleotides outside the gene matches: 1. This CDR3 comprises 12 residues. CDR3 loop: CASSPGDRGAFF. CDR3 DNA: TGTGCCAGCTCACCAGGGGACAGGGGAGCTTTCTTT.